This TCR beta chain originates from a study of blood T cell repertoires in COVID-19. Study overall: Samples representing acute and convalescent COVID-19 were sourced from the United States, Italy and Spain.

Method: immunoSEQ multiplex PCR; TCRdb's copy keeps in-frame clones and lacks some. The data show 190,000 or so clones, 70% to 90% seen once. The germline V gene encodes CDR1 LGHDT and CDR2 YNNKEL (reference sequence). The junction had 8 bases not matched to a gene; V was cut back by 4 bases and J by 4 bases. The CDR3 sequence is 15 residues long. Sequencing was carried out using peripheral blood. This rearrangement joins TRBV3-1 (or the pseudogene TRBV3-2) to TRBJ1-1; TRBD1 agrees at 8 bases. The clonotype comes from a man aged 40-50 years with active or convalescent COVID-19. For the CDR3, the DNA is TGTGCCAGCAGCCCCCACAGGGGGGGAGGCACTGAAGCTTTCTTT. Its translation is CASSPHRGGGTEAFF.